The 19 T cell receptor beta chains reported below all come from one sample, sequenced in a study of graft-versus-host responses after intestinal transplantation. Profiling relied on immunoSEQ multiplex PCR, and the TCRdb table lists in-frame clones only, not all of them. This table has more than 25,000 clones, about 94% appearing once. The specimen was PBMCs, collected roughly 30 days after intestinal transplant. All receptors derive from a human patient who received an intestinal transplant, so some T cells may come from the graft donor.

The V and J genes are TRBV9 and TRBJ2-1; D is unclear. The CDR3 length is 15 residues. Per the germline V gene, CDR1 is SGDLS and CDR2 is YYNGEE. V lost 4 bases and J 0 bases, leaving 11 bases between the germline ends. This chain's CDR3 is CASSPYLSSYNEQFF. For the CDR3, the DNA is TGTGCCAGCAGCCCCTATCTTAGCTCCTACAATGAGCAGTTCTTC.

This clone appeared a single time. V is TRBV2 and J is TRBJ2-3; TRBD2 agrees at 8 bases. V lost 5 bases and J lost 1; bases outside the gene matches: 8. Germline loops: CDR1 SNHLY, CDR2 FYNNEI. The CDR3 covers 16 residues. The CDR3 DNA reads TGTGCCAGCAGTTCCGGCGGGGGGCCCCGCACAGATACGCAGTATTTT. It yields the protein CASSSGGGPRTDTQYF.

The chain is built from TRBV9 and TRBJ2-1, with D uncertain. The CDR3 runs to 14 residues. Germline V gene sequence: CDR1 SGDLS, CDR2 YYNGEE. The germline V and J ends were trimmed by 5 bases and 2 bases, with 11 bases remaining between them. The CDR3 protein is CASSRLDTYNEQFF. The DNA of the CDR3 is TGTGCCAGCAGTCGGCTAGATACCTACAATGAGCAGTTCTTC.

CDR3 amino acids: CASSPGDFNLKNTEAFF. The CDR3 DNA follows: TGTGCCAGCTCACCGGGGGACTTTAACCTCAAGAACACTGAAGCTTTCTTT. V is TRBV18 and J is TRBJ1-1, with D possibly matching TRBD1 (5 bases). The CDR3 is made up of 17 amino acids. The V and J ends lost 3 bases and 1 base respectively, with 18 bases between them. The germline V gene encodes CDR1 KGHSH and CDR2 LQKENI.

The CDR3 loop is CASSTGGQGGANVLTF. CDR3 bases: TGTGCCAGCTCGACAGGGGGCCAGGGGGGGGCCAACGTCCTGACTTTC. The chain joins TRBV25-1 to TRBJ2-6; 10 bases map to TRBD1. Trimming took 8 bases from V and 4 from J; bases not matched to a gene: 8. The CDR3 covers 16 residues. Germline V gene data show CDR1 as MGHDK and CDR2 as SYGVNS. The entire variable domain, with the rest obtained from reference TRBV25-1 and TRBJ2-6, is as follows: EADIYQTPRYLVIGTGKKITLECSQTMGHDKMYWYQQDPGMELHLIHYSYGVNSTEKGDLSSESTVSRIRTEHFPLTLESARPSHTSQYLCASSTGGQGGANVLTFGAGSRLTVL.

The rearrangement uses TRBV18 and TRBJ2-1; 7 bases line up with TRBD2. This CDR3 is built from 15 residues. The ends lost 1 base at V and 9 bases at J; junction bases unmatched: 9. CDR1 and CDR2 (germline): KGHSH, LQKENI. Written as DNA, the CDR3 is TGTGCCAGCTCACCACGGGGAGCGGGACTGGGTGAGCAGTTCTTC. This gives the protein CASSPRGAGLGEQFF.

The chain carries TRBV2 and TRBJ2-1, with TRBD1 matching over 11 bases. The CDR3 sequence is 14 residues long. The V gene's germline CDR1 is SNHLY and CDR2 FYNNEI. V was clipped by 5 bases and J by 8 bases; unmatched bases: 5. CDR3 nucleotides: TGTGCCAGCAGTTGGGACAGGGGGGCGGATGAGCAGTTCTTC. Amino acid sequence: CASSWDRGADEQFF.

The table lists this clone with a count of one. The rearrangement joins TRBV15 to TRBJ2-7; possible D gene TRBD1, 6 bases. Germline V lookup: CDR1 LNHNV, CDR2 YYDKDF (reference sequence). V lost 0 bases, J lost 6 bases, and 9 bases lay in between. The CDR3 consists of 13 residues. The CDR3 region has the DNA TGTGCCACCAGCAGAGAAACAGGGACCGAGCAGTACTTC. This encodes CATSRETGTEQYF.

As for this clone: Other DNA sequences within the sample encode an identical CDR3. This sequence joins TRBV7-6 and TRBJ2-7; possible D gene TRBD1, 5 bases. Germline V gene lookup returns CDR1 SGHVS and CDR2 FNYEAQ. The CDR3 has 14 residues. V was cut by 5 bases and J by 1 base, with 12 bases left in between. For the CDR3, the DNA is TGTGCCAGCAGCCTTGGGGCAGGTTCCTACGAGCAGTACTTC. Its protein product is CASSLGAGSYEQYF.

The CDR3 spells CASSEREGGMETQYF. The DNA of the CDR3 is TGCGCCAGCAGTGAGCGGGAGGGCGGTATGGAGACCCAGTACTTC. The rearrangement uses TRBV10-1 and TRBJ2-5, with 8 bases aligning to TRBD2. Germline trimming cut 2 bases from V and 5 bases from J; bases unmatched to any gene: 7. The CDR3 is made up of 15 amino acids. Germline V gene sequence: CDR1 WNHNN, CDR2 SYGVQD (reference sequence).

The count of this clone is one. The genes are TRBV6-6 and TRBJ2-7, with 7 bases lining up with TRBD2. The length of the CDR3 is 15 residues. Germline loops: CDR1 MNHNY, CDR2 SVGAGI (reference sequence). J gave up 2 bases and V 8 bases, and 12 bases lay outside the gene matches. The CDR3, as DNA: TGTGCCAGCGGGACCTCTAGCGGAGTCCCCTACGAGCAGTACTTC. It yields the protein CASGTSSGVPYEQYF.

The chain uses TRBV19 and TRBJ2-7; 7 nucleotides align to TRBD1. The CDR3 runs 14 residues. The germline V gene encodes CDR1 LNHDA and CDR2 SQIVND (reference sequence). V was pared by 5 bases and J by 4 bases, with 8 bases of the junction left unmatched. The CDR3: CASSAKGATYEQYF. CDR3 bases: TGTGCCAGTAGTGCAAAGGGGGCGACGTACGAGCAGTACTTC.

This clone was counted a single time. This chain connects TRBV5-6 to TRBJ2-5, with D possibly TRBD2 on 6 matching bases. The germline V and J ends were trimmed by 5 bases and 2 bases, with 19 bases remaining between them. This CDR3 has 16 amino acids. Germline-derived CDR1 and CDR2 are SGHDT and YYEEEE. Written as DNA, the CDR3 is TGTGCCAGCAGACAGATCCGGGACTGGCCTCAAGAGACCCAGTACTTC. Encoded protein: CASRQIRDWPQETQYF.

The chain carries TRBV2 and TRBJ1-4; tentatively, D is TRBD1 (5 bases). The CDR3 has 16 amino acids. Between the trimmed V and J ends, which lost 6 bases and 2 bases, there was a span of 16 bases. Germline loops: CDR1 SNHLY, CDR2 FYNNEI. The CDR3 DNA reads as TGTGCCAGCAGATCCCGGGGGGGTTCGACTAATGAAAAACTGTTTTTT. Protein product: CASRSRGGSTNEKLFF. The full variable domain, in which reference TRBV2 and TRBJ1-4 provide the parts outside the CDR3, is EPEVTQTPSHQVTQMGQEVILRCVPISNHLYFYWYRQILGQKVEFLVSFYNNEISEKSEIFDDQFSVERPDGSNFTLKIRSTKLEDSAMYFCASRSRGGSTNEKLFFGSGTQLSVL.

The chain is built from TRBV5-6 and TRBJ1-2; D is unresolved. The CDR3 covers 16 residues. V was shortened by 1 base and J by 3 bases, with 16 bases between the two germline ends. Germline V gene data show CDR1 as SGHDT and CDR2 as YYEEEE. The DNA for the CDR3 is TGTGCCAGCAGCTTGAATGGGAGCCCTCCGCACTATGGCTACACCTTC. It translates to CASSLNGSPPHYGYTF.

The chain uses TRBV4-1 and TRBJ1-6, with a tentative D call TRBD1 (5 bases). CDR3 length equals 13 residues. V was clipped by 0 bases and J by 13 bases, with 10 bases between them. Germline CDR1 and CDR2: MGHRA and YSYEKL. The CDR3 sequence: CASSQDGGIPLHF. CDR3 nucleotides: TGCGCCAGCAGCCAAGATGGGGGGATCCCCCTCCACTTT.

The rearrangement links TRBV6-5 to TRBJ2-7; unclear D gene. V was pared by 5 bases and J by 4 bases, with 6 bases between. Germline assignment: CDR1 MNHEY and CDR2 SVGAGI. This CDR3 contains 11 residues. DNA for the CDR3: TGTGCCAGCAGTGAATTTTACGAGCAGTACTTC. This sequence encodes CASSEFYEQYF.

The gene calls are TRBV9 and TRBJ2-3, with 7 bases aligning to TRBD2. Trimming removed 4 bases from V and 0 bases from J; junction bases left unmatched: 2. Germline loops: CDR1 SGDLS, CDR2 YYNGEE. This CDR3 comprises 14 residues. The CDR3 is CASSRGGSTDTQYF. CDR3 in DNA: TGTGCCAGCAGCCGCGGGGGTAGCACAGATACGCAGTATTTT.

The rearrangement joins TRBV4-1 to TRBJ2-5; 7 bases are a match to TRBD2. Near its end, the DNA agrees better with TRBJ2-7, so the J call may be wrong. There are 16 residues in the CDR3. Germline assignment: CDR1 MGHRA and CDR2 YSYEKL. CDR3 DNA sequence: TGCGCCAGCAGCCAGGCGTGGGGACTAAACCCCTACGAGCAGTACTTC. Amino acid sequence: CASSQAWGLNPYEQYF.